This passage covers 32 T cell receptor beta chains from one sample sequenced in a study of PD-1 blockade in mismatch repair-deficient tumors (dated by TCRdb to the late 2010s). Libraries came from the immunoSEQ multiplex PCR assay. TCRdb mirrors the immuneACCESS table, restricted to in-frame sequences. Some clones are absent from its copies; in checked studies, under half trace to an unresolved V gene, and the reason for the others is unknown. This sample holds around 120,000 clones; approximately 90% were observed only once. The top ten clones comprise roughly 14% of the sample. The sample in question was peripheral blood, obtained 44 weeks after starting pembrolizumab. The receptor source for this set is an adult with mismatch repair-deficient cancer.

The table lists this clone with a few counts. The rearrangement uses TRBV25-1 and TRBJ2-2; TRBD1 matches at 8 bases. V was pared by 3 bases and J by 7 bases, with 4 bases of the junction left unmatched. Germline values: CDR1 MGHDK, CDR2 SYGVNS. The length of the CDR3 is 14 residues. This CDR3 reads CASSEDRVVGELFF. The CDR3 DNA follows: TGTGCCAGCAGTGAGGACAGGGTCGTCGGGGAGCTGTTTTTT.

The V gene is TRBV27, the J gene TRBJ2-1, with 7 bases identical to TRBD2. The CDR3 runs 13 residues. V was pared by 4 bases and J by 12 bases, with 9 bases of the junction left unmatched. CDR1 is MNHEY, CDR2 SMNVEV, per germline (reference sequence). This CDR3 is CASSYRDYQRQFF. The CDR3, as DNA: TGTGCCAGCAGTTACCGGGACTACCAGAGGCAGTTCTTC.

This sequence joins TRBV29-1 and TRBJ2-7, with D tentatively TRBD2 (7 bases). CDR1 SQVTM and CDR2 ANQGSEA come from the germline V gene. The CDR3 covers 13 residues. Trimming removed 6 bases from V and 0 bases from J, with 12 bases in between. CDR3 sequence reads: CSVRGGLSYEQYF. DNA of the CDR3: TGCAGCGTGAGGGGGGGCCTCTCCTACGAGCAGTACTTC.

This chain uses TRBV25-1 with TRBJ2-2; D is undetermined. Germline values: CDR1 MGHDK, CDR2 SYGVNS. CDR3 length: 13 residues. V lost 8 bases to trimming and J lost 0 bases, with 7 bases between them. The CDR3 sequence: CASRRPNTGELFF. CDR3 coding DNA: TGTGCCAGCCGTCGACCGAACACCGGGGAGCTGTTTTTT.

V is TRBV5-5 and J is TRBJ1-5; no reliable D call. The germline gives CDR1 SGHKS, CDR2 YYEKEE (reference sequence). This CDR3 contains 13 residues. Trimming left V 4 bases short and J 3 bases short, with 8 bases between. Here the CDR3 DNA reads TGTGCCAGCAGCGCCGGGGACAATCAGCCCCAGCATTTT. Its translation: CASSAGDNQPQHF.

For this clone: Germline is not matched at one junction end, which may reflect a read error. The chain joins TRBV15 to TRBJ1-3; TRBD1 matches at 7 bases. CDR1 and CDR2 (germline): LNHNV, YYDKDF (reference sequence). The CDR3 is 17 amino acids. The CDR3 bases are TGTGCCACCAGCGGAGACAGGGTAGGATCCTCTGGAAACACCATATATTTT. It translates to CATSGDRVGSSGNTIYF.

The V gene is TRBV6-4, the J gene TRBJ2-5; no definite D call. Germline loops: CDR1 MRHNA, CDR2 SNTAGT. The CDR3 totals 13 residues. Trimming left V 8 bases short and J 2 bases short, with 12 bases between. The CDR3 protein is CASFSLEQETQYF. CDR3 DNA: TGTGCCAGCTTCAGTTTAGAACAAGAGACCCAGTACTTC.

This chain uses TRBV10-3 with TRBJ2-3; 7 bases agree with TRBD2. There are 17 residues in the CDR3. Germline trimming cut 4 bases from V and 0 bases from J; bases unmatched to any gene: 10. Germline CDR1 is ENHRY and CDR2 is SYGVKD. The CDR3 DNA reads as TGTGCCATCAGTGCGGCTATGGGACTAACTAGCACAGATACGCAGTATTTT. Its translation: CAISAAMGLTSTDTQYF.

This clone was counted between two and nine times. The CDR3 loop reads CASSLDRGTGELFF. CDR3 coding DNA: TGTGCCAGCAGCCTGGACAGGGGCACCGGGGAGCTGTTTTTT. This sequence joins TRBV5-6 and TRBJ2-2, with TRBD1 identical over 9 bases. CDR1 and CDR2 (germline): SGHDT, YYEEEE. J gave up 4 bases and V 4 bases, and 2 bases lay outside the gene matches. The CDR3 extends over 14 amino acids. The full variable domain, completed using reference TRBV5-6 and TRBJ2-2, is DAGVTQSPTHLIKTRGQQVTLRCSPKSGHDTVSWYQQALGQGPQFIFQYYEEEERQRGNFPDRFSGHQFPNYSSELNVNALLLGDSALYLCASSLDRGTGELFFGEGSRLTVL.

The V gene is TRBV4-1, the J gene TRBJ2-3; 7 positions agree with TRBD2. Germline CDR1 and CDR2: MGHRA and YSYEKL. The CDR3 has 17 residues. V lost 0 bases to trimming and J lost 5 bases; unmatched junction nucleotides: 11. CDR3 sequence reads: CASSQDFEAGAVDTQYF. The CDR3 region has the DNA TGCGCCAGCAGCCAAGATTTTGAGGCGGGAGCTGTAGATACGCAGTATTTT.

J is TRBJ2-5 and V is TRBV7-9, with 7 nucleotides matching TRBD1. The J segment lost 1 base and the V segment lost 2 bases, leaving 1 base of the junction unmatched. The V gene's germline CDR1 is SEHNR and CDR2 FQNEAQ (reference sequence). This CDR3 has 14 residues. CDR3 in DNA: TGTGCCAGCAGCTTATCAGGGGGCCAAGAGACCCAGTACTTC. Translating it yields CASSLSGGQETQYF. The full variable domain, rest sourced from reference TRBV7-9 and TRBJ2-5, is DTGVSQNPRHKITKRGQNVTFRCDPISEHNRLYWYRQTLGQGPEFLTYFQNEAQLEKSRLLSDRFSAERPKGSFSTLEIQRTEQGDSAMYLCASSLSGGQETQYFGPGTRLLVL.

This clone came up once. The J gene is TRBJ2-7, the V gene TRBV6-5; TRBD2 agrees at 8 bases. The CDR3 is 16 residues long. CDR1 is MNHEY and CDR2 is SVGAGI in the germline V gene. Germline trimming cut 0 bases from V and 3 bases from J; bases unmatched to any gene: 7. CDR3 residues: CASSYSRTSNHYEQYF. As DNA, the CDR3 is TGTGCCAGCAGTTACTCGAGGACTAGCAATCACTACGAGCAGTACTTC.

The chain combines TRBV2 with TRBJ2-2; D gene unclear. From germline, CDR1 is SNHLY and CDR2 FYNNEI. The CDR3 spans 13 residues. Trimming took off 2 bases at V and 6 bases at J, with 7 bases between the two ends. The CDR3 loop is CASSELVSGELFF. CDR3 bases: TGTGCCAGCAGTGAACTGGTTTCCGGGGAGCTGTTTTTT.

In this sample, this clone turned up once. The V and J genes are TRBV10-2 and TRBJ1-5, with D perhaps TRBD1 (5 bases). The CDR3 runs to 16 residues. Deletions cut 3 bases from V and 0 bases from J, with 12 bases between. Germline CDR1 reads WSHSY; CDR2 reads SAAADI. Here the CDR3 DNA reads TGCGCCAGCAGTGACTTTTTCGGGGCTAGCAATCAGCCCCAGCATTTT. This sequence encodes CASSDFFGASNQPQHF.

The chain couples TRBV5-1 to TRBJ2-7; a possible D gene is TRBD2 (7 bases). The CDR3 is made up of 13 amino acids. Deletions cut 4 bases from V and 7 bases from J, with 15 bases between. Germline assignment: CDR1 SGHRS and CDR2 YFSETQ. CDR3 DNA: TGCGCCAGCAGCCCTGGGGGGGCCGGGGAGCAGTACTTC. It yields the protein CASSPGGAGEQYF.

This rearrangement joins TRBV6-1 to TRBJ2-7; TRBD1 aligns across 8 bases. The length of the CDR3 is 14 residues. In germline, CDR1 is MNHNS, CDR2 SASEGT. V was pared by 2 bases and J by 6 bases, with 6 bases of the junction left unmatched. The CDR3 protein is CASSETGRGREQYF. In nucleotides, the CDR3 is TGTGCCAGCAGTGAAACTGGCAGGGGGCGCGAGCAGTACTTC.

This chain's CDR3 is CASSQEPGLAGNMNEQFF. The CDR3 DNA sequence: TGCGCCAGCAGCCAAGAACCGGGACTAGCGGGAAATATGAATGAGCAGTTCTTC. The genes are TRBV4-3 and TRBJ2-1, with 13 bases that match TRBD2. The CDR3 extends over 18 amino acids. Trimming removed 0 bases from V and 7 bases from J; junction bases left unmatched: 9. The germline V gene has CDR1 LGHNA and CDR2 YSLEER.

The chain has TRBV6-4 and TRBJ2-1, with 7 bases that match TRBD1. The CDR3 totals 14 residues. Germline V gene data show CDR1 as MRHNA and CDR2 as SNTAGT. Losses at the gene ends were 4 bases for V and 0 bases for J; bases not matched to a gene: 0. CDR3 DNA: TGTGCCAGCAGTGCAGGGGGCTCCTACAATGAGCAGTTCTTC. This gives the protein CASSAGGSYNEQFF.

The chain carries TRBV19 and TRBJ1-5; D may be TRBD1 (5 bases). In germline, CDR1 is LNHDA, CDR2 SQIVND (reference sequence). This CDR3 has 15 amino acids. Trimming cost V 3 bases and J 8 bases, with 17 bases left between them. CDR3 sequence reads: CASSMVGPVGEPQHF. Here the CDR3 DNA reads TGTGCCAGTAGTATGGTGGGACCCGTGGGCGAGCCCCAGCATTTT.

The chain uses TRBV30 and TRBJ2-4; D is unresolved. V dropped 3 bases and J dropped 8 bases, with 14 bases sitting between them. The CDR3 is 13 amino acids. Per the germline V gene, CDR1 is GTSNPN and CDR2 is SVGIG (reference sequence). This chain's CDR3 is CAWRSAFRDIQYF. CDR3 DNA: TGTGCCTGGAGGAGCGCATTCCGAGACATTCAGTACTTC. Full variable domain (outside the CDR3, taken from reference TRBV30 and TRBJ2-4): SQTIHQWPATLVQPVGSPLSLECTVEGTSNPNLYWYRQAAGRGLQLLFYSVGIGQISSEVPQNLSASRPQDRQFILSSKKLLLSDSGFYLCAWRSAFRDIQYFGAGTRLSVL.

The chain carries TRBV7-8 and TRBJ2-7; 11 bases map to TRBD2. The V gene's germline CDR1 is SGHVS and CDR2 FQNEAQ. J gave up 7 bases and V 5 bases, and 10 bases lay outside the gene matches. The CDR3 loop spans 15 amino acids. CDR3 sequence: CASSPRLAGPREQYF. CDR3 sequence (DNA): TGTGCCAGCAGCCCCCGACTAGCGGGACCTAGGGAGCAGTACTTC.

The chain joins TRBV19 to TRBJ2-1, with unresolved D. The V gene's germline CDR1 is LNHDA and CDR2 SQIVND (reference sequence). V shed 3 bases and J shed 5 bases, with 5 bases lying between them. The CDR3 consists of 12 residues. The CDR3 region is CASSIRHNEQFF. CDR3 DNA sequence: TGTGCCAGTAGTATCCGCCACAATGAGCAGTTCTTC.

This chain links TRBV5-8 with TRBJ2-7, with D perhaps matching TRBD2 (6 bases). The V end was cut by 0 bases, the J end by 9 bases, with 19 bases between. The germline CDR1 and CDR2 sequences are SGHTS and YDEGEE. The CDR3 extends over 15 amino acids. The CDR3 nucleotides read TGTGCCAGCAGCTTGGACCCTAGCGAAATACGATGGCAGTACTTC. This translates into CASSLDPSEIRWQYF.

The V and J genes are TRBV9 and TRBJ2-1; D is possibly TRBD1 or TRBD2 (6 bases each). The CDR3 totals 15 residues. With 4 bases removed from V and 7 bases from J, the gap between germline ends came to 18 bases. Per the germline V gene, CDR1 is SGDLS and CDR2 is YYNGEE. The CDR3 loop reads CASSKELGGWNEQFF. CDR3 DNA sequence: TGTGCCAGCAGCAAGGAACTAGGGGGGTGGAATGAGCAGTTCTTC.

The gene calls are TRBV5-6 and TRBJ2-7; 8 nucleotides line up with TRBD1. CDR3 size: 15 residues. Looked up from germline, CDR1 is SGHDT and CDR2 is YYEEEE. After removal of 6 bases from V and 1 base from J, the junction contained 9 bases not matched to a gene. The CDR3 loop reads CASIIEDRASYEQYF. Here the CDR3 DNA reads TGTGCCAGCATAATTGAGGACAGGGCATCCTACGAGCAGTACTTC.

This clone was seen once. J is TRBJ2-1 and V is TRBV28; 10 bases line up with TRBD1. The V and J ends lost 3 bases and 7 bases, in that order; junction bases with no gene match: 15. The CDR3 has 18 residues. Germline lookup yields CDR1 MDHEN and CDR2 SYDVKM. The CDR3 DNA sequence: TGTGCCAGCAGTTTTCTCGGACAGGGGGTTATTGGGGGAAATGAGCAGTTCTTC. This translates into CASSFLGQGVIGGNEQFF.

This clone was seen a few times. CDR3: CASSPRTGFYGYTF. The DNA of the CDR3 is TGTGCCAGCAGTCCCCGGACAGGGTTCTATGGCTACACCTTC. The V and J genes are TRBV6-5 and TRBJ1-2, with TRBD1 matching 8 bases. Trimming removed 5 bases from V and 4 bases from J; junction bases left unmatched: 6. This CDR3 comprises 14 residues. Germline CDR1 reads MNHEY; CDR2 reads SVGAGI.

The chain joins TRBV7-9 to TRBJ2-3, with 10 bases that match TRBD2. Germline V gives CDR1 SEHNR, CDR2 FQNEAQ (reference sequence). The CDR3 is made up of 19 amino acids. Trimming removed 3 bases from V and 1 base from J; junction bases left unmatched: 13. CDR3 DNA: TGTGCCAGCAGCTTGGAGCTAGCGGGAGCCTTCTATGGCACAGATACGCAGTATTTT. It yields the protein CASSLELAGAFYGTDTQYF.

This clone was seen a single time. The CDR3 DNA sequence: TGCGCCAGCAGCCAAGTAATTAGGGTTGGCGCCAAAAACATTCAGTACTTC. Encoded protein: CASSQVIRVGAKNIQYF. V is TRBV4-1 and J is TRBJ2-4; D uncertain. The CDR3 runs to 17 residues. V was pared by 1 base and J by 1 base, with 14 bases between. Per the germline V gene, CDR1 is MGHRA and CDR2 is YSYEKL.

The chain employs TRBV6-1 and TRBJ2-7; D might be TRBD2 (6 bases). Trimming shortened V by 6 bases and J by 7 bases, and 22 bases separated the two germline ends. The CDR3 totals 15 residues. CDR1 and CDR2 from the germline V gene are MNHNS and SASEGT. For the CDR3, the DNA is TGTGCCAGCAGCCTACGGGGTGCGTGGGGGGATGAGCAGTACTTC. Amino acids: CASSLRGAWGDEQYF.

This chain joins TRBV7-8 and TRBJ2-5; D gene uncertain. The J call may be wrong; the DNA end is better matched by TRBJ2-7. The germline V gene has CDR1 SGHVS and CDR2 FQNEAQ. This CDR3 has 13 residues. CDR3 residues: CASSVAGYYEQYF. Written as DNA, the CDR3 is TGTGCCAGCAGCGTGGCCGGTTACTACGAGCAGTACTTC.

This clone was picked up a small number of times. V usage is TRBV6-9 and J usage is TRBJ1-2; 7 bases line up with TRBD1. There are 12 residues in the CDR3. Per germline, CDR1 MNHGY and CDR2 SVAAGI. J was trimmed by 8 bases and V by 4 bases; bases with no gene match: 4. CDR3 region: CASSFGTDGYTF. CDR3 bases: TGTGCCAGCAGTTTCGGGACAGACGGCTACACCTTC.